The 9 T cell receptor beta chains reported below all come from one sample, sequenced in a study of technical replicates of blood from a few donors. Generated by immunoSEQ multiplex PCR, the TCRdb table keeps only in-frame clones and is missing some. The repertoire holds approximately 82,000 clones, with roughly 95% as singletons. The sequencing input was T cells isolated from PBMCs. These receptors all come from a human donor in good health.

The chain couples TRBV12-5 to TRBJ2-7; D is uncertain. The length of the CDR3 is 12 residues. CDR1 LGHNT and CDR2 FRNRAP come from the germline V gene. V was trimmed by 3 bases and J by 1 base, leaving 4 bases between them. This CDR3 reads CASGFPSYEQYF. The DNA for the CDR3 is TGTGCTAGTGGTTTTCCATCCTACGAGCAGTACTTC.

This clone has a handful of counts. J is TRBJ2-2 and V is TRBV9; TRBD2 matches at 12 bases. Trimming at V came to 4 bases and at J to 7 bases, leaving 8 bases not matched to a gene. The CDR3 extends over 16 amino acids. Germline CDR1 and CDR2: SGDLS and YYNGEE. CDR3 coding DNA: TGTGCCAGCAGCCCGCGGACTAGCGGGACTTTCGGGGAGCTGTTTTTT. It yields the protein CASSPRTSGTFGELFF. Supplemented by reference TRBV9 and TRBJ2-2, the full variable domain reads DSGVTQTPKHLITATGQRVTLRCSPRSGDLSVYWYQQSLDQGLQFLIQYYNGEERAKGNILERFSAQQFPDLHSELNLSSLELGDSALYFCASSPRTSGTFGELFFGEGSRLTVL.

The gene calls are TRBV2 and TRBJ2-7; TRBD2 matches at 7 bases. Trimming cost V 6 bases and J 5 bases; bases outside gene matches: 10. CDR1 and CDR2 from the germline V gene are SNHLY and FYNNEI. This CDR3 has 14 residues. This CDR3 reads CASSDGRELNEQYF. In nucleotides, the CDR3 is TGTGCCAGCAGCGATGGGCGGGAGTTAAACGAGCAGTACTTC.

The chain combines TRBV25-1 with TRBJ1-1; TRBD1 is a possible D gene (5 bases). Germline CDR1 reads MGHDK; CDR2 reads SYGVNS. With 3 bases removed from V and 11 bases from J, the gap between germline ends came to 16 bases. The CDR3 is made up of 13 amino acids. This CDR3 reads CASSDSQGLEAFF. In nucleotides, the CDR3 is TGTGCCAGCAGTGATTCCCAGGGTCTCGAGGCTTTCTTT.

This chain links TRBV9 with TRBJ2-3, with a tentative D call TRBD2 (5 bases). The CDR3 runs to 16 residues. Between the trimmed V and J ends, which lost 3 bases and 4 bases, there was a span of 18 bases. Germline V gene sequence: CDR1 SGDLS, CDR2 YYNGEE. The CDR3 DNA reads as TGTGCCAGCAGCGCGAGGGCCGCGTTAGCTGCAGATACGCAGTATTTT. It encodes CASSARAALAADTQYF.

The chain combines TRBV28 with TRBJ1-4; D ambiguous. Trimming took 2 bases from V and 0 from J, leaving 10 bases between them. This CDR3 contains 16 residues. Germline CDR1 is MDHEN and CDR2 is SYDVKM. The CDR3 sequence: CASSLIGAPTNEKLFF. The CDR3 region has the DNA TGTGCCAGCAGTTTAATCGGAGCCCCAACTAATGAAAAACTGTTTTTT.

The chain has TRBV11-1 and TRBJ1-1, with a weak D call TRBD1 (5 bases). The V gene lost 6 bases and the J gene lost 4 bases, with 27 bases spanning the gap. CDR1 SGHAT and CDR2 FQDESV come from the germline V gene (reference sequence). The length of the CDR3 is 18 residues. The CDR3 loop reads CASSKTGGRGVMGTEAFF. In DNA, the CDR3 is TGTGCCAGCAGTAAAACCGGGGGAAGAGGCGTCATGGGCACTGAAGCTTTCTTT.

The rearrangement links TRBV13 to TRBJ2-7; a possible D gene is TRBD2 (6 bases). Between the trimmed V and J ends, which lost 2 bases and 1 base, there was a span of 18 bases. The CDR3 covers 17 residues. Germline lookup yields CDR1 PRHDT and CDR2 FYEKMQ (reference sequence). Written as DNA, the CDR3 is TGTGCCAGCAGCTTATTTGGTCTAGGGCGGGGATCCTACGAGCAGTACTTC. Residues: CASSLFGLGRGSYEQYF.

The genes are TRBV5-1 and TRBJ1-3; 9 bases fit TRBD1. V was pared by 4 bases and J by 1 base, with 3 bases of the junction left unmatched. Germline V gene sequence: CDR1 SGHRS, CDR2 YFSETQ. This CDR3 region has 15 residues. CDR3: CASSLQGASGNTIYF. DNA of the CDR3: TGCGCCAGCAGCCTACAGGGGGCTTCTGGAAACACCATATATTTT.